This TCR beta chain originates from a study of T cell clusters in autoimmune cytopenias. TRB rearrangements were amplified by touch-down multiplex PCR with mixed TRB-A/B primers. TCRdb reprocessed the multiplex PCR reads and keeps a single row for each CDR3 protein, giving no DNA. Across 9,500 to 15,000 distinct CDR3 sequences, the top ten clones capture over 2.5% of the sample. Tens of thousands of genome equivalents of blood DNA were amplified for TRB. General study findings and limits: TRB repertoire shifts in secondary cytopenia and chronic lymphocytic leukemia mostly reflected lymphoma, not autoimmunity. Primary autoimmune cytopenia patients seemingly lacked the physiological T cell clusters found in healthy donors. Exclusive TRB clusters were approximately 3-fold more numerous in healthy donors than in active autoimmune hepatitis. Functional roles of the in silico T cell clusters still await experimental validation.

Of note for this clonotype: Its antigen is unidentified.

There are 12 residues in the CDR3. The germline gives CDR1 ENHRY, CDR2 SYGVKD. The chain is built from TRBV10-3 and TRBJ2-1; there is no DNA to check the TCRdb D call of TRBD2. Sequencing was done on a sample of peripheral blood. The sequence was collected from a human donor with an autoimmune cytopenia or autoimmune hepatitis (not recorded which). The CDR3 protein is CATLDSLNEQFF.